A single sample is the source of the 11 T cell receptor beta chains below, sequenced in a study of long-term antiretroviral therapy in people with HIV. With survey level as its setting, the immunoSEQ assay was v3.0. Generated by immunoSEQ multiplex PCR, the TCRdb table keeps only in-frame clones and is missing some. The sample lists 28,000 or so clones; roughly 90% were seen once. This specimen was unsorted PBMCs, taken 0.5 years after starting antiretroviral therapy. The receptors were gathered from a woman in her late teens or twenties with HIV.

The chain couples TRBV5-1 to TRBJ2-2; TRBD1 matches at 8 bases. V shed 4 bases and J 4 bases; nucleotides not matched to a gene: 12. Germline V CDR1 and CDR2: SGHRS, YFSETQ. The CDR3 is made up of 17 amino acids. CDR3 protein: CASSIPQGAQGTGELFF. CDR3 nucleotides: TGCGCCAGCAGCATACCTCAGGGGGCGCAGGGCACCGGGGAGCTGTTTTTT.

This clone was detected once. In DNA, the CDR3 is TGTGCCAGTAGTATAGAGGGTAGCGTAAATGAGCAGTTCTTC. This sequence encodes CASSIEGSVNEQFF. This sequence joins TRBV19 and TRBJ2-1; perhaps TRBD2 as D (5 bases). CDR1 LNHDA and CDR2 SQIVND come from the germline V gene (reference sequence). The CDR3 is made up of 14 amino acids. The V and J ends lost 0 bases and 7 bases respectively, with 10 bases between them.

The J gene is TRBJ2-7, the V gene TRBV4-3, with TRBD1 identical over 9 bases. Per germline, CDR1 LGHNA and CDR2 YSLEER. V lost 0 bases and J lost 6; bases outside the gene matches: 6. This CDR3 contains 15 residues. This chain's CDR3 is CASSQELTGGREQYF. The CDR3 region has the DNA TGCGCCAGCAGCCAAGAATTGACAGGGGGGCGCGAGCAGTACTTC.

The chain uses TRBV7-2 and TRBJ1-1, with TRBD1 identical over 7 bases. The junction had 17 bases not matched to a gene; V was cut back by 7 bases and J by 0 bases. CDR3 length: 18 residues. Per germline, CDR1 SGHTA and CDR2 FQGNSA. CDR3 sequence: CASTLLTGLGLMNTEAFF. The DNA of the CDR3 is TGTGCCAGCACCCTCTTGACAGGGCTAGGATTGATGAACACTGAAGCTTTCTTT.

The CDR3 DNA reads as TGCGCCAGCAGCGGTGGGAGGCAGACGAACACTGAAGCTTTCTTT. This gives the protein CASSGGRQTNTEAFF. The genes are TRBV5-1 and TRBJ1-1; D call uncertain. With 4 bases removed from V and 1 base from J, the gap between germline ends came to 14 bases. CDR1 and CDR2 from the germline V gene are SGHRS and YFSETQ. CDR3 length: 15 amino acids. The full variable domain, completed using reference TRBV5-1 and TRBJ1-1, is KAGVTQTPRYLIKTRGQQVTLSCSPISGHRSVSWYQQTPGQGLQFLFEYFSETQRNKGNFPGRFSGRQFSNSRSEMNVSTLELGDSALYLCASSGGRQTNTEAFFGQGTRLTVV.

This clone was seen a handful of times. The gene calls are TRBV9 and TRBJ1-2; unclear D gene. The V gene lost 0 bases and the J gene lost 8 bases, with 11 bases spanning the gap. CDR3 length: 13 residues. Germline loops: CDR1 SGDLS, CDR2 YYNGEE. This chain's CDR3 is CASSVDRGGGYTF. The DNA for the CDR3 is TGTGCCAGCAGCGTAGATCGGGGTGGCGGCTACACCTTC.

The gene calls are TRBV15 and TRBJ1-1; 7 bases fit TRBD1. V lost 5 bases, J lost 1 base, and 10 bases stayed unmatched. Germline CDR1 LNHNV, CDR2 YYDKDF (reference sequence). The CDR3 extends over 16 amino acids. This CDR3 is CATSPLSGGRNTEAFF. As DNA, the CDR3 is TGTGCCACCAGCCCCTTATCAGGGGGAAGGAACACTGAAGCTTTCTTT.

The rearrangement uses TRBV11-3 and TRBJ2-1; TRBD2 aligns across 11 bases. Germline CDR1 SGHNT, CDR2 YENEEA. The CDR3 has 16 amino acids. The V segment lost 0 bases and the J segment 8 bases; nucleotides outside the gene matches: 6. CDR3 protein: CASSLETSGSWHEQFF. The CDR3 nucleotides are TGTGCCAGCAGCTTAGAAACTAGCGGGAGTTGGCATGAGCAGTTCTTC. Full variable domain (remainder filled in from reference TRBV11-3 and TRBJ2-1): EAGVVQSPRYKIIEKKQPVAFWCNPISGHNTLYWYLQNLGQGPELLIRYENEEAVDDSQLPKDRFSAERLKGVDSTLKIQPAELGDSAVYLCASSLETSGSWHEQFFGPGTRLTVL.

The chain's CDR3 is CASRGPGYSNQPQHF. The CDR3 DNA follows: TGTGCCAGTAGGGGCCCAGGGTATAGCAATCAGCCCCAGCATTTT. The gene calls are TRBV19 and TRBJ1-5; D perhaps matches TRBD1 (5 bases). CDR1 is LNHDA, CDR2 SQIVND, per germline (reference sequence). V was cut by 6 bases and J by 0 bases, with 12 bases left in between. This CDR3 is built from 15 residues.

V usage is TRBV7-2 and J usage is TRBJ2-1, with 11 positions matching TRBD2. The CDR3 extends over 18 amino acids. V shed 5 bases and J 1 base; nucleotides not matched to a gene: 10. CDR1 is SGHTA, CDR2 FQGNSA, per germline. The CDR3 sequence: CASSRGGSGRASYNEQFF. The CDR3 coding sequence is TGTGCCAGCAGCCGAGGAGGTAGCGGGAGGGCGTCCTACAATGAGCAGTTCTTC. Full variable domain (outside the CDR3, taken from reference TRBV7-2 and TRBJ2-1): GAGVSQSPSNKVTEKGKDVELRCDPISGHTALYWYRQSLGQGLEFLIYFQGNSAPDKSGLPSDRFSAERTGGSVSTLTIQRTQQEDSAVYLCASSRGGSGRASYNEQFFGPGTRLTVL.

This chain joins TRBV19 and TRBJ2-7; D is undetermined. From germline, CDR1 is LNHDA and CDR2 SQIVND (reference sequence). The CDR3 totals 12 residues. Between the trimmed V and J ends, which lost 7 bases and 1 base, there was a span of 8 bases. The CDR3 here is CASKGFSYEQYF. The DNA for the CDR3 is TGTGCCAGTAAAGGGTTTTCCTACGAGCAGTACTTC. The full variable domain, its missing parts supplied by reference TRBV19 and TRBJ2-7, is DGGITQSPKYLFRKEGQNVTLSCEQNLNHDAMYWYRQDPGQGLRLIYYSQIVNDFQKGDIAEGYSVSREKKESFPLTVTSAQKNPTAFYLCASKGFSYEQYFGPGTRLTVT.